This T cell receptor beta chain is from a study of blood T cell repertoires in COVID-19 (TCRdb year 2020). Describing the broader study: Samples from collaborators originated in the United States, Italy and Spain and spanned both the acute and convalescent phases of COVID-19. Where available, HLA class I and class II types were taken from metadata supplied by the sample provider and were not determined by assay-based typing. The samples were drawn from two sources: the first 160 participants of the ongoing ImmuneRACE study, and over 1,000 subjects contributed by 6 global collaborators. The repertoires were made available in a free public database intended to serve as a resource for research on the immune response to SARS-CoV-2. The material from the prospective study consisted of cDNA or gDNA derived from T cells, B-cell-depleted T cells, or PBMCs. Nearly every sample came with metadata listing a de-identified subject ID, COVID-19 status, age in years and sex. The dataset comprised deeply sampled blood TCRbeta repertoires from subjects exposed to, actively infected with, or recovered from COVID-19.

Comment on this clone: Its cognate antigen has yet to be identified. No per-base quality is available; no much larger clone lies one base away.

The immunoSEQ Assay, a bias-controlled multiplex PCR, was used to amplify TCRbeta CDR3 regions from genomic DNA. In the source study's methods: Within the assay, amplification of reference gene primers was used to estimate how many nucleated cells each sample contained. To quantify the absolute abundance of each unique TCRbeta CDR3 rearrangement, sequence reads were collapsed and filtered. For each sample, productive Simpson clonality was calculated by taking the square root of Simpson's diversity index across productive rearrangements. TCRdb re-hosts the immuneACCESS table, in-frame sequences only. Its copies lack some clones; in the studies checked, an unresolved V gene accounts for under half of them, and the cause for the rest is not known. V and J calls and clone size are as listed in that table; D and trimming were resolved from the DNA. This sample has 170,000 or so clones in its table, and about four fifths of those were observed once. Jointly, the top ten make up 6.5% to 7% of the sample.

Study-wide conclusions, independent of this receptor: The amount of clinical and demographic metadata varied by source and participant and was provided uncurated.

Collaborating institutions collected whole blood in K2EDTA tubes following their own protocols. For TCRbeta analysis, collaborators shipped samples as frozen whole blood, isolated PBMCs, or DNA extracted from either of those sample types. This TCR was sampled from a man in his 70s with active or convalescent COVID-19. Sequenced sample: peripheral blood.

The CDR3 protein: CASSILGQGYNEQFF. The sequenced DNA: TGTGCCAGCAGCATTTTGGGACAGGGCTACAATGAGCAGTTCTTC. Recombination joined TRBV6-2 or TRBV6-3 with TRBJ2-1; the central 9 bases match TRBD1. Per the germline V gene, MNHEY is the CDR1 and SVGEGT is the CDR2. Trimming removed 6 bases from V and 3 bases from J; the gene matches leave 6 bases unexplained. There are 15 amino acids in the CDR3, from cysteine to phenylalanine inclusive. Only the CDR3 part of the read is kept: 45 bases, read in frame from the first base.